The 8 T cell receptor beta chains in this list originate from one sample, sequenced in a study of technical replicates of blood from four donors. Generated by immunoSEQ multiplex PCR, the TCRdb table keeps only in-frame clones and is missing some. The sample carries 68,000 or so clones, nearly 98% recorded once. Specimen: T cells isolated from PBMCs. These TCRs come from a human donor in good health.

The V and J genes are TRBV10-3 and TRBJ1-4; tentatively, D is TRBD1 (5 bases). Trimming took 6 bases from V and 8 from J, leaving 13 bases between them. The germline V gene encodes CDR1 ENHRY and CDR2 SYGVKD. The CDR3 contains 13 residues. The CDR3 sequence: CAISDSGGEKLFF. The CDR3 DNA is TGTGCCATCAGCGACAGCGGGGGGGAAAAACTGTTTTTT.

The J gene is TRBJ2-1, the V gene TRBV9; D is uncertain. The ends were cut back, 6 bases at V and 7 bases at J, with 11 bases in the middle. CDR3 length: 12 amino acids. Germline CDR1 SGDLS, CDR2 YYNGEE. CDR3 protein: CASTPLSNEQFF. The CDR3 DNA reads TGTGCCAGCACCCCCTTGAGTAATGAGCAGTTCTTC.

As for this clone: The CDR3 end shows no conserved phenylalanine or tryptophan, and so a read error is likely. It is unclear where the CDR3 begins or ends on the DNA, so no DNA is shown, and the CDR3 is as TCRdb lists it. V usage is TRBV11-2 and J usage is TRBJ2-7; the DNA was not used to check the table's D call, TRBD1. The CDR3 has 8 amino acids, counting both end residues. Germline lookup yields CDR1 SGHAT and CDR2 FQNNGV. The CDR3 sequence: CASIGQGN.

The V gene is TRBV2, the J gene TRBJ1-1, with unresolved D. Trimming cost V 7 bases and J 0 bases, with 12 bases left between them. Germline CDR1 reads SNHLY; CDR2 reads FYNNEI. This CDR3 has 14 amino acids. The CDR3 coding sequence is TGTGCCAGCACGACGGAGTTACTGAACACTGAAGCTTTCTTT. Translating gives CASTTELLNTEAFF.

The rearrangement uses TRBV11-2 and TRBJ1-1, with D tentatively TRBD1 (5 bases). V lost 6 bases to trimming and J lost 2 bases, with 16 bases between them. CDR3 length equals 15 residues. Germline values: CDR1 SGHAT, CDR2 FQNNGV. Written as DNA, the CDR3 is TGTGCCAGCAGAGGGGAGGGCCCCTTAAACACTGAAGCTTTCTTT. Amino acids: CASRGEGPLNTEAFF.

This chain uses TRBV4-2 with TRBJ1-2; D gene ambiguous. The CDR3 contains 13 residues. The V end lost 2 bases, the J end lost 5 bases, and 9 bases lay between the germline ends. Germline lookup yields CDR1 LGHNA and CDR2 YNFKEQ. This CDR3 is CASSQKQVYGYTF. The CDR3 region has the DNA TGTGCCAGCAGCCAAAAACAAGTTTATGGCTACACCTTC.

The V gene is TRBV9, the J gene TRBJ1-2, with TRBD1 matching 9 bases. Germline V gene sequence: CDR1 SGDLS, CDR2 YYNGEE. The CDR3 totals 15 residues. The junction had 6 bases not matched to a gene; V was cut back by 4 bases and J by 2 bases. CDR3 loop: CASSPGTGRNYGYTF. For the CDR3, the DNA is TGTGCCAGCAGCCCTGGGACAGGGAGGAACTATGGCTACACCTTC.

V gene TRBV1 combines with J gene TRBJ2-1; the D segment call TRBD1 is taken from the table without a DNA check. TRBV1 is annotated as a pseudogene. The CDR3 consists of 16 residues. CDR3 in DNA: TGCACCAGCAGCCAAGAGGGCAGCCCCTTCTACAATGAGCAGTTCTTC. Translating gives CTSSQEGSPFYNEQFF.